This T cell receptor beta chain was found in a study of molecular identifiers for immune sequencing clone quantification (dated 2018 in TCRdb). Study-level background: For a replicate experiment, RNA from approximately 20,000 or 100,000 naive CD8 T cells was divided into five aliquots, and four of the five aliquots were sequenced. CD8 T cells were used in a methods study to benchmark molecular-identifier clustering-based TCR repertoire sequencing (MIDCIRS) and TCR RNA copy counting.

The germline V gene yields MNHEY for CDR1 and SVGAGI for CDR2. The CDR3 goes from the cysteine to the phenylalanine over 13 residues. Only the CDR3 DNA stays, 39 bases, in frame from base 1. Relative to germline, V is 9 bases shorter and J is 1 base shorter, with 12 bases between their ends. General findings and caveats noted by the study authors: The sizes of highly expanded clones could end up underestimated when identical TCR molecules share a barcode. Spiked-in Jurkat TCR RNA (approximately 9 copies' worth), which is not part of the donor repertoire, was contained in the naive libraries. Modeling indicated about 3 TCR RNA copies recovered per cell, compared with roughly 10 by digital PCR, which implies a capture efficiency of 25% to 35%. When barcode sub-clustering was omitted, TCR diversity was inflated by chimeric consensus sequences, with chimeras reaching as high as 47%. In CMV-specific effector cells, clones with more than 20 RNA copies contained over 98% of molecules, whereas in naive cells such clones contained under 1% of molecules. A single cell's worth of spiked-in Jurkat TCR RNA was reported detectable even among about 1.1 million naive CD8 T cells.

This clonotype turned up a few times. Its antigen is unknown. There are no base qualities to consult, and no much larger clone falls within one base. Receptor libraries were prepared by PCR. Sequencing relied on a NextSeq 500. Bulk TCR libraries were prepared as previously described, using TCR primers listed in Table S5. Purification of total RNA was performed with the Qiagen AllPrep DNA/RNA kit. Before analysis, reads from multiple sequencing runs of the same library were pooled. The published analysis was carried out like this. Only reads with exact TCR constant sequence were kept, trimmed to 150 nt, and grouped by their 12-nt molecular barcodes. Reads in each barcode group were sub-clustered using a 15% Levenshtein threshold, and a quality-weighted consensus sequence was built for each RNA molecule. Non-functional sequences were filtered out, along with any lower-count sequence sitting one edit away from another sequence. On the basis of fitting two negative binomial distributions, barcode sub-clusters with fewer than 20% of the maximum read count were discarded. Clones were called with MiXCR by TCRdb after fastp trimmed the public reads at Q25, and only in-frame beta chains were retained. For every CDR3 protein sequence, its rows merge into one entry that carries the most common genes and DNA. The V and J calls, along with clone size, are taken from TCRdb and not from the paper's own processing. Recorded for this sample are 490,000 or so distinct CDR3 sequences; about 25% of them occurred a single time. The top ten constitute roughly 0.77% of the sample.

Libraries of naive CD8 T cells were built from anywhere between about 17,000 and 1,000,000 sorted cells, with 10%, 30% or 50% of the purified RNA used. On a BD FACSAria II, naive CD8 T cells were FACS-sorted as CD8+CD4-CCR7+CD45RA+ and collected into RLT Plus buffer. Detection sensitivity was tested by spiking Jurkat RNA equal to ten TCR copies' worth into samples containing roughly 17,000-1,100,000 naive CD8 T cells. CD8 T cells were enriched using RosetteSep CD8+ T Cell Enrichment Cocktail and Ficoll-Paque, and the enriched cells then underwent ACK red cell lysis. The receptor chain draws on TRBV6-5 and TRBJ1-1, with the identity of the D gene unclear. The specimen sequenced was naive CD8+ T cells from blood, with Jurkat cell RNA spiked in. The sample's cell subset or site label, decoded: FACS-sorted CD8+CD4-CCR7+CD45RA+ naive T cells. The TCR originated in a human donor in good health. Some libraries in this study had Jurkat cell RNA spiked in. This receptor has the CDR3 CASASTGNTEAFF. The DNA sequence is as follows: TGTGCCAGTGCCTCTACGGGGAACACTGAAGCTTTCTTT.